The clone carrying this TCR beta chain has a handful of counts. Its antigen is as yet unknown. This sample is drawn from a study of CD8 T cells in ankylosing spondylitis. Overall study results and limits: A subset of motif variants has previously been described in the synovial fluid and blood of reactive arthritis. As for the disease-linked clones, they showed a CD8+ phenotype and occurred at relatively low frequencies in peripheral blood. Disease-linked clones reportedly concentrated significantly in matched ankylosing spondylitis synovial fluid. In ankylosing spondylitis blood, a motif of eight highly homologous TCR beta variants appeared characteristic.

Quantitative barcoded 5'-RACE was used to prepare TCR beta libraries. MiXCR, applied by TCRdb to the 5' RACE reads, yields one record per CDR3 protein. The sample consists of about 480,000 distinct CDR3 sequences, more than 15% of them appearing once. Unmatched junction bases numbered 6, after V lost 1 base and J lost 0 bases. The CDR3 is made up of 18 amino acids. Germline CDR1 and CDR2: SNHLY and FYNNEI. Material: blood, either unsorted or a sorted T cell fraction (not recorded which). The sequence was obtained from a male donor with ankylosing spondylitis. The chain recombines TRBV2 with TRBJ2-3; 11 nucleotides agree with TRBD2. The CDR3 region has the DNA TGTGCCAGCAGTGAAGGGGCTAGCGGGAGGCCTAGCACAGATACGCAGTATTTT. Protein product: CASSEGASGRPSTDTQYF. Full variable domain (remainder filled in from reference TRBV2 and TRBJ2-3): EPEVTQTPSHQVTQMGQEVILRCVPISNHLYFYWYRQILGQKVEFLVSFYNNEISEKSEIFDDQFSVERPDGSNFTLKIRSTKLEDSAMYFCASSEGASGRPSTDTQYFGPGTRLTVL.